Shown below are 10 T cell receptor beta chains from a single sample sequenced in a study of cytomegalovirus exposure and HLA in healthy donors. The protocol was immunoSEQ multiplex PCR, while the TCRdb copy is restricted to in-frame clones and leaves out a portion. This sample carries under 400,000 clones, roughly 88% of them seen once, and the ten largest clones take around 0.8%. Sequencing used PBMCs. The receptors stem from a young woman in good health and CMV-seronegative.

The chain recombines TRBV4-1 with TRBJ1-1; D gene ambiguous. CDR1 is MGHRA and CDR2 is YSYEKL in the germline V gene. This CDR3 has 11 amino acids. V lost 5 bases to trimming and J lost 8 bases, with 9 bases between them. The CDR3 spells CASSGRIEAFF. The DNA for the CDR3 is TGCGCCAGCAGCGGGAGGATCGAAGCTTTCTTT.

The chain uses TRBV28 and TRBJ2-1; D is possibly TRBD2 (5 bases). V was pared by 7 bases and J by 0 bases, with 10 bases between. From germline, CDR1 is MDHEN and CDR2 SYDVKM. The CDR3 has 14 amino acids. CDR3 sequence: CASNLLGSYNEQFF. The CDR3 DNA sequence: TGTGCCAGCAACCTACTAGGCTCCTACAATGAGCAGTTCTTC.

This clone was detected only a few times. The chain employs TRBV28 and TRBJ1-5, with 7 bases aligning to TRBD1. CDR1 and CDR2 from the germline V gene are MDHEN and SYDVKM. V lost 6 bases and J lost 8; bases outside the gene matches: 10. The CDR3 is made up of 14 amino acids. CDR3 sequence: CASSQLGGPKPQHF. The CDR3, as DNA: TGTGCCAGCAGCCAACTAGGGGGCCCGAAGCCCCAGCATTTT.

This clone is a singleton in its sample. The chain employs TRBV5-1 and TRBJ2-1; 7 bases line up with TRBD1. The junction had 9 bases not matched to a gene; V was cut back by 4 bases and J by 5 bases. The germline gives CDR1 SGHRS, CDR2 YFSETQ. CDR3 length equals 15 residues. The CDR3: CASSRDRVLDNEQFF. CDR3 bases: TGCGCCAGCAGCCGTGACAGGGTTCTCGACAATGAGCAGTTCTTC.

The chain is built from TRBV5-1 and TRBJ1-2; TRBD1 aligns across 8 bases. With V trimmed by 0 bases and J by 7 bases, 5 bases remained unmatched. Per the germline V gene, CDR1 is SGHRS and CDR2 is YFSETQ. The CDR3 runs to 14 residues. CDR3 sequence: CASSLGAGGPGYTF. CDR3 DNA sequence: TGCGCCAGCAGCTTGGGGGCAGGGGGCCCTGGCTACACCTTC.

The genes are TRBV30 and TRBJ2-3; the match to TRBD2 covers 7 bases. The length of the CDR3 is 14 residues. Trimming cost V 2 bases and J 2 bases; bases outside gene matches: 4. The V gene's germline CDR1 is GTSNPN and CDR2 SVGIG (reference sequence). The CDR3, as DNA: TGTGCCTGGAGTTGGCGGGGGAACACAGATACGCAGTATTTT. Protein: CAWSWRGNTDTQYF.

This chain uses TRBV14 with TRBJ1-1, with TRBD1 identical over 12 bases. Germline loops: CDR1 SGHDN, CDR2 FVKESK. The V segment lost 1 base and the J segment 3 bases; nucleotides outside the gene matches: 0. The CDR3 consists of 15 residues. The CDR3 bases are TGTGCCAGCAGCCAAGGGGACAGGGGGCACACTGAAGCTTTCTTT. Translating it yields CASSQGDRGHTEAFF. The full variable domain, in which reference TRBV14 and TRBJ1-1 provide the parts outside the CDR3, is EAGVTQFPSHSVIEKGQTVTLRCDPISGHDNLYWYRRVMGKEIKFLLHFVKESKQDESGMPNNRFLAERTGGTYSTLKVQPAELEDSGVYFCASSQGDRGHTEAFFGQGTRLTVV.

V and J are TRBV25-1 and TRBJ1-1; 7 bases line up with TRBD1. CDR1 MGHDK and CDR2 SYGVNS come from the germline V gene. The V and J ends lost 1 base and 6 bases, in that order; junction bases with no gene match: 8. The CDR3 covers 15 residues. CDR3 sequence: CASSESAGGSAEAFF. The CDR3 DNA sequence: TGTGCCAGCAGTGAATCGGCAGGGGGGAGTGCTGAAGCTTTCTTT.

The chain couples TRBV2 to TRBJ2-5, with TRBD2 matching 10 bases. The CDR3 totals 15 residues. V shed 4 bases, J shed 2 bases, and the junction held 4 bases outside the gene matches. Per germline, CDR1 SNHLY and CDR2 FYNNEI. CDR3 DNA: TGTGCCAGCAGTGGAGCGGGGGGGCGGCAAGAGACCCAGTACTTC. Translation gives CASSGAGGRQETQYF.

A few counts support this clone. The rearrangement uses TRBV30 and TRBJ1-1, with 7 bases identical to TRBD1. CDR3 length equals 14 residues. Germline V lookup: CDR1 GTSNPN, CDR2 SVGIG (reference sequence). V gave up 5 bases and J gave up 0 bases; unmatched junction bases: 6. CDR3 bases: TGTGCCTGGTCCTCGGGACAGATGAACACTGAAGCTTTCTTT. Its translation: CAWSSGQMNTEAFF. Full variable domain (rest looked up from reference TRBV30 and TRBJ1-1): SQTIHQWPATLVQPVGSPLSLECTVEGTSNPNLYWYRQAAGRGLQLLFYSVGIGQISSEVPQNLSASRPQDRQFILSSKKLLLSDSGFYLCAWSSGQMNTEAFFGQGTRLTVV.